The 7 T cell receptor beta chains in this list originate from one sample, sequenced in a study of blood T cell repertoires in COVID-19. The assay was immunoSEQ multiplex PCR, and TCRdb's table has in-frame clones only and misses some. This table has approximately 220,000 clones, about four fifths appearing once. The sequenced sample was PBMCs or T cells enriched from blood (not recorded which). Receptors were obtained from a middle-aged woman who had been exposed to COVID-19.

This clone has just a few counts. The V and J genes are TRBV5-4 and TRBJ1-5; possibly TRBD1 for D (5 bases). Trimming removed 2 bases at V and 5 bases at J, with 17 bases between. Per germline, CDR1 SGHNT and CDR2 YYREEE (reference sequence). This CDR3 is 16 amino acids long. For the CDR3, the DNA is TGTGCCAGCAGCTTTGCCTGGGACTCCCAGGATCAGCCCCAGCATTTT. It codes for CASSFAWDSQDQPQHF.

This chain links TRBV7-8 with TRBJ1-2; D perhaps matches TRBD1 (6 bases). The ends were cut back, 1 base at V and 2 bases at J, with 11 bases in the middle. CDR1 is SGHVS and CDR2 is FQNEAQ in the germline V gene. The CDR3 runs 15 residues. The CDR3 protein is CASSLGGQGNYGYTF. The CDR3 DNA reads as TGTGCCAGCAGCTTAGGCGGCCAGGGGAACTATGGCTACACCTTC.

The chain combines TRBV10-3 with TRBJ2-1; 7 nucleotides align to TRBD2. V lost 6 bases and J lost 4; bases outside the gene matches: 12. Germline CDR1 and CDR2: ENHRY and SYGVKD. This CDR3 is built from 16 residues. The CDR3 coding sequence is TGTGCCATCAGCCTCGAACGACTAGCAGGTTACAATGAGCAGTTCTTC. It yields the protein CAISLERLAGYNEQFF.

The chain combines TRBV7-9 with TRBJ2-6; D possibly corresponds to TRBD1 (5 bases). Germline V lookup: CDR1 SEHNR, CDR2 FQNEAQ (reference sequence). CDR3 length: 15 amino acids. The V gene lost 5 bases and the J gene lost 2 bases, with 10 bases spanning the gap. The CDR3 loop is CASSQGQTGANVLTF. The CDR3 DNA sequence: TGTGCCAGCAGCCAAGGACAAACTGGGGCCAACGTCCTGACTTTC.

The chain employs TRBV5-1 and TRBJ2-3, with 8 nucleotides matching TRBD2. Trimming removed 0 bases from V and 1 base from J; junction bases left unmatched: 4. CDR3 length: 16 residues. Germline CDR1 SGHRS, CDR2 YFSETQ. The CDR3 coding sequence is TGCGCCAGCAGCTTGGGTAGCGGGGACGGCACAGATACGCAGTATTTT. As protein: CASSLGSGDGTDTQYF.

Comments on this clone: Germline is not matched at one junction end, which may reflect a read error. This CDR3 reads CASSQEDSYGQYF. For the CDR3, the DNA is TGCGCCAGCAGCCAAGAGGACAGCTACGGGCAGTACTTC. This sequence joins TRBV4-1 and TRBJ2-7; possible D gene TRBD1, 6 bases. Looked up from germline, CDR1 is MGHRA and CDR2 is YSYEKL. The CDR3 is made up of 13 amino acids.

This sequence joins TRBV13 and TRBJ2-7; 10 bases match TRBD2. The CDR3 length is 17 residues. Germline assignment: CDR1 PRHDT and CDR2 FYEKMQ (reference sequence). Trimming cost V 0 bases and J 2 bases; bases outside gene matches: 7. The CDR3 reads CASSLGASGGPAYEQYF. The DNA of the CDR3 is TGTGCCAGCAGCTTAGGGGCTAGCGGGGGCCCCGCCTACGAGCAGTACTTC.